Given below is one T cell receptor (beta chain) in context. The antigen remains undetermined. This record comes from a study of post-analysis software for immune sequencing data. Study-wide context: Some patients lacked subtype; others had relapsing-remitting, secondary progressive or progressive-relapsing disease. General study results and limits: The F measure placed samples prepared in the same batch into strongly shared clusters. Versus controls, multiple sclerosis patients showed significantly lower diversity (normalized Chao1). Four or five TRBV segments (TRBV5-6, TRBV5-1 and TRBV20-1 among them) occurred more frequently in patients than in controls.

Germline lookup yields CDR1 SGDLS and CDR2 YYNGEE. V lost 5 bases, J lost 4 bases, and 17 bases stayed unmatched. This CDR3 has 18 residues. TCR beta libraries were prepared from cDNA with unique molecular identifiers. About 500,000 cDNA molecules were obtained per 1 to 10 million input T cells. TCRdb itself ran the PCR reads through MiXCR, one entry per CDR3 protein. The table lists 250,000 to 300,000 distinct CDR3 sequences, around 34% of them singletons. This TCR derives from a girl aged 5-17 years with multiple sclerosis. The rearrangement uses TRBV9 and TRBJ2-5; 10 bases match TRBD2. The source material was blood. Here the CDR3 DNA reads TGTGCCAGCAGAGGTAGGCCTCTCCTAGCGGGAGTAATAGAGACCCAGTACTTC. Protein: CASRGRPLLAGVIETQYF.